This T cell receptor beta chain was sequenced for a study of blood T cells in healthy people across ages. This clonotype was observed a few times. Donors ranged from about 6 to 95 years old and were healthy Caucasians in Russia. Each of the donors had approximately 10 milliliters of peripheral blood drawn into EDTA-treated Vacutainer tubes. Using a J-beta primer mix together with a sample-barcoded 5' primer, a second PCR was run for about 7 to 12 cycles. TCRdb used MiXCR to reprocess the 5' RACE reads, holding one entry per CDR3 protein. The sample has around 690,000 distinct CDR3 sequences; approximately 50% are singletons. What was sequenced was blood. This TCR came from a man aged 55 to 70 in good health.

The CDR3 sequence: CSVGSSGETQYF. CDR3 nucleotide sequence: TGCAGCGTTGGTAGCTCCGGGGAGACCCAGTACTTC. The rearrangement links TRBV29-1 to TRBJ2-5; D uncertain. Looked up from germline, CDR1 is SQVTM and CDR2 is ANQGSEA. V was cut by 4 bases and J by 5 bases, with 11 bases left in between. CDR3 length: 12 amino acids.